This T cell receptor (beta chain) derives from a study of T cells after yellow fever vaccination. The overall study: SMART-Seq v4 Ultra Low Input prepared the low-cell-number fractions.

Notes on this clonotype: What it recognizes is unknown.

The study made its TCR cDNA through 5'RACE template switching. That step introduced a universal primer site along with UMIs. TCRdb fed the 5' RACE reads into MiXCR, producing one record per CDR3 protein. The sample records fewer than 650,000 distinct CDR3 sequences, about a fifth being singletons. Losses at the gene ends were 7 bases for V and 3 bases for J; bases not matched to a gene: 5. Germline CDR1 and CDR2: SEHNR and FQNEAQ (reference sequence). The CDR3 has 14 amino acids. General study points: One caveat is that FACS-sorted repertoires could contain abundant clonotypes contaminating from the bulk population. Booster sampling recovered most clones from primary vaccination (around 96% CD4, around 90% CD8).

The receptor was derived from a man younger than 35 who received the YFV17D yellow fever vaccine. The sample was PBMCs, taken 20 to 25 days after the first yellow fever vaccination. V and J are TRBV7-9 and TRBJ2-7; 11 positions agree with TRBD1. The CDR3 loop is CASKPGTGGYEQYF. The DNA of the CDR3 is TGTGCCAGCAAACCCGGGACAGGGGGCTACGAGCAGTACTTC.